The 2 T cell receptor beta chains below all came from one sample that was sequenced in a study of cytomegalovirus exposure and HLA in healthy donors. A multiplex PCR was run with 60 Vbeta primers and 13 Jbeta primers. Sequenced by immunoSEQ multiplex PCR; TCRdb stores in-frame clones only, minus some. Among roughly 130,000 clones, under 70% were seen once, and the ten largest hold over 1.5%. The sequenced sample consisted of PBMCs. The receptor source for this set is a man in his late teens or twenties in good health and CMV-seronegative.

In nucleotides, the CDR3 is TGCGCCAGCCACCACGTGGGGCGCAACACTGAAGCTTTCTTT. Residues: CASHHVGRNTEAFF. The V call is TRBV5-1, the J call TRBJ1-1, with D perhaps matching TRBD1 (5 bases). The germline CDR1 and CDR2 sequences are SGHRS and YFSETQ. V lost 7 bases, J lost 2 bases, and 15 bases lay in between. This CDR3 spans 14 amino acids. Full variable domain (missing parts from reference TRBV5-1 and TRBJ1-1): KAGVTQTPRYLIKTRGQQVTLSCSPISGHRSVSWYQQTPGQGLQFLFEYFSETQRNKGNFPGRFSGRQFSNSRSEMNVSTLELGDSALYLCASHHVGRNTEAFFGQGTRLTVV.

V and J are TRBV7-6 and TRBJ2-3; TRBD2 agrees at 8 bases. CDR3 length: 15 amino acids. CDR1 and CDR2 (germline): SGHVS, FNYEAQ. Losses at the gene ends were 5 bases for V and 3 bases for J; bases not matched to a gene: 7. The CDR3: CASSLSGALTDTQYF. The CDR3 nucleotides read TGTGCCAGCAGCCTTAGCGGGGCTCTAACAGATACGCAGTATTTT.